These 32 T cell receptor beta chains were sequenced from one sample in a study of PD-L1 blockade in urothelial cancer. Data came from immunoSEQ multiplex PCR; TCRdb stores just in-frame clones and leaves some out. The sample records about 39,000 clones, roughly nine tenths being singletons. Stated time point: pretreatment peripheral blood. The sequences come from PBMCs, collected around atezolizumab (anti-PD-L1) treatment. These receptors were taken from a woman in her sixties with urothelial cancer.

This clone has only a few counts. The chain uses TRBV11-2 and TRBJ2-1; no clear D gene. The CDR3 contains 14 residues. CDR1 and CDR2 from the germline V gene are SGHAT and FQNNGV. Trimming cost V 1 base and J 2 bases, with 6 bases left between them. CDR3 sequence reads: CASSLAVPYNEQFF. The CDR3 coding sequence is TGTGCCAGCAGCTTAGCAGTACCCTACAATGAGCAGTTCTTC.

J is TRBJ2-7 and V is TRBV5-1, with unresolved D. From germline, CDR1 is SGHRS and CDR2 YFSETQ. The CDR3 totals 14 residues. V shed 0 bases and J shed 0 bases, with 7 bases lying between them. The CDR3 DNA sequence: TGCGCCAGCAGCTTGGGTACAGTCTCCTACGAGCAGTACTTC. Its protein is CASSLGTVSYEQYF.

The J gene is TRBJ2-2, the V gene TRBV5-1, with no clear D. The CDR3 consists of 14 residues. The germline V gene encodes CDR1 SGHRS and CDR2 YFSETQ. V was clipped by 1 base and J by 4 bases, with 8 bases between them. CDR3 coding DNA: TGCGCCAGCAGCTTGCTAGTTAGCACCGGGGAGCTGTTTTTT. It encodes CASSLLVSTGELFF.

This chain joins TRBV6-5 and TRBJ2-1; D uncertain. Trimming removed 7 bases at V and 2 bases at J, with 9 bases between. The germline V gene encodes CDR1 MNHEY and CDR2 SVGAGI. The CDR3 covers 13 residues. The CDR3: CASKLDTYNEQFF. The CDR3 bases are TGTGCCAGCAAGTTAGACACCTACAATGAGCAGTTCTTC.

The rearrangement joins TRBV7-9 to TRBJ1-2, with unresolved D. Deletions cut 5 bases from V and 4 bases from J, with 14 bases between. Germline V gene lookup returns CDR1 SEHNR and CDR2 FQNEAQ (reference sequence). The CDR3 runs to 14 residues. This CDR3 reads CASSDNWARYGYTF. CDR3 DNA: TGTGCCAGCAGCGACAATTGGGCTCGCTATGGCTACACCTTC.

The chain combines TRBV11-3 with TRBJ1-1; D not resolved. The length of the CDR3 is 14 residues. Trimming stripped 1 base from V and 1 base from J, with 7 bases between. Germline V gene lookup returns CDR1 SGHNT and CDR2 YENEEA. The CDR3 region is CASSLGGPNTEAFF. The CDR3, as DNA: TGTGCCAGCAGCTTAGGAGGGCCGAACACTGAAGCTTTCTTT. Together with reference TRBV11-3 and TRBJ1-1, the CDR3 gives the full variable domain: EAGVVQSPRYKIIEKKQPVAFWCNPISGHNTLYWYLQNLGQGPELLIRYENEEAVDDSQLPKDRFSAERLKGVDSTLKIQPAELGDSAVYLCASSLGGPNTEAFFGQGTRLTVV.

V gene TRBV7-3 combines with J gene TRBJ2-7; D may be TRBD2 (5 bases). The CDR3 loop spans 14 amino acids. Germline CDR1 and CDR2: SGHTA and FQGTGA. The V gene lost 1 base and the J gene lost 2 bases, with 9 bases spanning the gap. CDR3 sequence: CASSLIPGTYEQYF. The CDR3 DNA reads TGTGCCAGCAGCTTAATCCCGGGAACCTACGAGCAGTACTTC.

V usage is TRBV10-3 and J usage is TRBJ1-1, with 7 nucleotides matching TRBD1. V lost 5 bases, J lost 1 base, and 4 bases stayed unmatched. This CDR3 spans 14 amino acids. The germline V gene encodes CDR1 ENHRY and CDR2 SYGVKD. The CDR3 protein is CAISYRGQNTEAFF. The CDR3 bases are TGTGCCATCAGTTACAGGGGCCAGAACACTGAAGCTTTCTTT.

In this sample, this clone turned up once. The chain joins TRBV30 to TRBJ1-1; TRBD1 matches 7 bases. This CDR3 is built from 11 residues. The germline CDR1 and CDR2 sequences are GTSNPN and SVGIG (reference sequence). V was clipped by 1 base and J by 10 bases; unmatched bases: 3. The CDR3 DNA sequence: TGTGCCTGGAGTGGACAGGGTGGAGCTTTCTTT. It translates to CAWSGQGGAFF. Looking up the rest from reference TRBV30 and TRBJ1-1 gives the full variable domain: SQTIHQWPATLVQPVGSPLSLECTVEGTSNPNLYWYRQAAGRGLQLLFYSVGIGQISSEVPQNLSASRPQDRQFILSSKKLLLSDSGFYLCAWSGQGGAFFGQGTRLTVV.

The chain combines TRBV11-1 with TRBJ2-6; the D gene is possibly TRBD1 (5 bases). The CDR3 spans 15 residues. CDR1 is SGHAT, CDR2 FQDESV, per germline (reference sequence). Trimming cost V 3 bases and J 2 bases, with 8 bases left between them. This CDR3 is CASSFPGTGANVLTF. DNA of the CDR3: TGTGCCAGCAGCTTCCCAGGGACTGGGGCCAACGTCCTGACTTTC.

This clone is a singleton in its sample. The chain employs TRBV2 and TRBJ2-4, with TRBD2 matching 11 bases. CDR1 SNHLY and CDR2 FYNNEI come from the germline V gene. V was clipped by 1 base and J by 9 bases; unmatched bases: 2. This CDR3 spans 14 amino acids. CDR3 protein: CASSEGLAGTIQYF. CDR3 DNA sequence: TGTGCCAGCAGTGAAGGACTAGCGGGAACCATTCAGTACTTC. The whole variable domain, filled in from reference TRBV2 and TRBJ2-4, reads EPEVTQTPSHQVTQMGQEVILRCVPISNHLYFYWYRQILGQKVEFLVSFYNNEISEKSEIFDDQFSVERPDGSNFTLKIRSTKLEDSAMYFCASSEGLAGTIQYFGAGTRLSVL.

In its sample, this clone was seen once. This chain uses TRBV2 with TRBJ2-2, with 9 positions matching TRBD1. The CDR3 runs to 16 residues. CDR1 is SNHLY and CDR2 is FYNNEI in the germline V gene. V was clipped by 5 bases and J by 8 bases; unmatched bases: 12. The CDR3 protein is CASSYRGPPFSGELFF. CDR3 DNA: TGTGCCAGCAGTTACAGGGGGCCCCCATTTTCGGGGGAGCTGTTTTTT.

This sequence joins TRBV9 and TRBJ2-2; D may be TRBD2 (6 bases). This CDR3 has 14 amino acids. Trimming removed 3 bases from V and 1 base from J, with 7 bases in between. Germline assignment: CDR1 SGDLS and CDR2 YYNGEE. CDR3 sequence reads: CASSAGGNTGELFF. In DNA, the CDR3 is TGTGCCAGCAGCGCCGGGGGGAACACCGGGGAGCTGTTTTTT.

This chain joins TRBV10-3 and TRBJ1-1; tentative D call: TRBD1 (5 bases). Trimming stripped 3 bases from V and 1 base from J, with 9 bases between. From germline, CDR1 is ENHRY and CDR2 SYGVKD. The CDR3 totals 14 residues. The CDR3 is CAISEQAPNTEAFF. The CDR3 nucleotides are TGTGCCATCAGTGAACAGGCGCCGAACACTGAAGCTTTCTTT.

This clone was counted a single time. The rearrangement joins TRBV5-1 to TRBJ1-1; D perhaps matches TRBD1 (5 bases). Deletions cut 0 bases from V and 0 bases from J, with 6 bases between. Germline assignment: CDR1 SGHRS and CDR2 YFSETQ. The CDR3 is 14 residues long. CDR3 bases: TGCGCCAGCAGCTTGGACAGGCTGAACACTGAAGCTTTCTTT. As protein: CASSLDRLNTEAFF. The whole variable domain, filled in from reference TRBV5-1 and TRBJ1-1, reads KAGVTQTPRYLIKTRGQQVTLSCSPISGHRSVSWYQQTPGQGLQFLFEYFSETQRNKGNFPGRFSGRQFSNSRSEMNVSTLELGDSALYLCASSLDRLNTEAFFGQGTRLTVV.

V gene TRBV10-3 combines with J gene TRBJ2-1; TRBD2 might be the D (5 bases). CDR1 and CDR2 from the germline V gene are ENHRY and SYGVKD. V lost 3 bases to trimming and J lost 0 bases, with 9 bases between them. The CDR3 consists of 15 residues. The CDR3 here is CAISDRGASYNEQFF. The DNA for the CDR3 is TGTGCCATCAGTGATCGGGGAGCCTCCTACAATGAGCAGTTCTTC.

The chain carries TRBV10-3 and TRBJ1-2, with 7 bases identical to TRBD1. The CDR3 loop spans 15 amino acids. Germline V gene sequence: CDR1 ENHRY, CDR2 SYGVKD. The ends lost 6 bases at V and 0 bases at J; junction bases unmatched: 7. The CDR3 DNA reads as TGTGCCATCAGAGGACAGGCTTTAGCTAACTATGGCTACACCTTC. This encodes CAIRGQALANYGYTF.

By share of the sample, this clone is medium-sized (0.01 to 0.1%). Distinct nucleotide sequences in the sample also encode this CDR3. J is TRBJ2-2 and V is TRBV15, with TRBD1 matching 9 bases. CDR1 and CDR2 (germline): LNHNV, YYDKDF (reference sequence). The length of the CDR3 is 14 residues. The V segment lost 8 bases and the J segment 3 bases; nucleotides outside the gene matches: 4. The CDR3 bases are TGTGCCACCGGGACAGGGAGGGACACCGGGGAGCTGTTTTTT. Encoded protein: CATGTGRDTGELFF.

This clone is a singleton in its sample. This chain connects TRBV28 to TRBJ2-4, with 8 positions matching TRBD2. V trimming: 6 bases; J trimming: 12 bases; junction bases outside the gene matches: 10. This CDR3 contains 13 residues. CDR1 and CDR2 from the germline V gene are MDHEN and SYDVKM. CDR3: CASRTAGGASQYF. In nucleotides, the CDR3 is TGTGCCAGCAGAACGGCGGGGGGCGCGAGTCAGTACTTC.

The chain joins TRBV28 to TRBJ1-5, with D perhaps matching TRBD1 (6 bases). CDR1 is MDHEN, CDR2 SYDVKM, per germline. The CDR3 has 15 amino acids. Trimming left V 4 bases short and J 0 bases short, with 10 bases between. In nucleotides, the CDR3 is TGTGCCAGCAGTTCACAGGGCTATAGCAATCAGCCCCAGCATTTT. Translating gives CASSSQGYSNQPQHF.

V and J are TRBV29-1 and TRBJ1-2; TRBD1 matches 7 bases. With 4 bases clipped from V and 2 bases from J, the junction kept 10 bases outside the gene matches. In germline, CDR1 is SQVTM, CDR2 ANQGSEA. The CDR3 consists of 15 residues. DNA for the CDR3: TGCAGCGTTGTGGGGGACAGCTCAAGAAACTATGGCTACACCTTC. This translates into CSVVGDSSRNYGYTF. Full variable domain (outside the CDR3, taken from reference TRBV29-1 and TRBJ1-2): SAVISQKPSRDICQRGTSLTIQCQVDSQVTMMFWYRQQPGQSLTLIATANQGSEATYESGFVIDKFPISRPNLTFSTLTVSNMSPEDSSIYLCSVVGDSSRNYGYTFGSGTRLTVV.

CDR3 amino acids: CASSFSGLASYEQYF. The CDR3 DNA follows: TGTGCCAGCAGTTTCTCGGGACTAGCGAGCTACGAGCAGTACTTC. V and J are TRBV28 and TRBJ2-7, with TRBD2 matching 10 bases. Trimming cost V 3 bases and J 3 bases; bases outside gene matches: 5. Germline loops: CDR1 MDHEN, CDR2 SYDVKM. CDR3 size: 15 residues.

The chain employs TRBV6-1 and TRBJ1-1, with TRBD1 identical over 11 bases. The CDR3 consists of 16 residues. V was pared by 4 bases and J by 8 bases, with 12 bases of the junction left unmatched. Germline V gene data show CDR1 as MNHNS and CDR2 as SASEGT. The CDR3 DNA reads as TGTGCCAGCAGTGGGACAGGGGGCCGCCTCTTCTCCGAAGCTTTCTTT. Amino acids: CASSGTGGRLFSEAFF.

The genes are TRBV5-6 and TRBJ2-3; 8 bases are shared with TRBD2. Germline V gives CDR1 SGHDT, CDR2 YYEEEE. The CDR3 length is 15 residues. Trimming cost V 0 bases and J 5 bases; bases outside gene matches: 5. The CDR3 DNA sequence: TGTGCCAGCAGCTTGGGGCGACGGGGGGGAGATACGCAGTATTTT. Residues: CASSLGRRGGDTQYF.

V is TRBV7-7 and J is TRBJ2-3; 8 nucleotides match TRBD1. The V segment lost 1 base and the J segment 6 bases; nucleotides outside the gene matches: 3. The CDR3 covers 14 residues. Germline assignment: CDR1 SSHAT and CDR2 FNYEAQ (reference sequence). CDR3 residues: CASSLGRTGDTQYF. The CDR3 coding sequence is TGTGCCAGCAGCTTAGGTCGGACAGGGGATACGCAGTATTTT.

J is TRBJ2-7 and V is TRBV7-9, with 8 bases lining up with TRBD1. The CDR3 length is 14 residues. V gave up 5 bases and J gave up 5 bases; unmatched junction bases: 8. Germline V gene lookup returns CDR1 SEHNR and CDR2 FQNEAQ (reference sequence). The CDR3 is CASSTGQGVHEQYF. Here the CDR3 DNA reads TGTGCCAGCAGCACCGGACAGGGAGTCCACGAGCAGTACTTC.

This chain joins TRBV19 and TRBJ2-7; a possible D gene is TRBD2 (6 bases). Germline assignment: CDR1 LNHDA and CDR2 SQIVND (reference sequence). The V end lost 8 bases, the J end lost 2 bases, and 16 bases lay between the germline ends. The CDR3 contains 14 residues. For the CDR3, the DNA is TGTGCCAGTGGGAGGAGCGGAACCCCCTACGAGCAGTACTTC. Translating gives CASGRSGTPYEQYF. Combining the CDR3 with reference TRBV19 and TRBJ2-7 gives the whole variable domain DGGITQSPKYLFRKEGQNVTLSCEQNLNHDAMYWYRQDPGQGLRLIYYSQIVNDFQKGDIAEGYSVSREKKESFPLTVTSAQKNPTAFYLCASGRSGTPYEQYFGPGTRLTVT.

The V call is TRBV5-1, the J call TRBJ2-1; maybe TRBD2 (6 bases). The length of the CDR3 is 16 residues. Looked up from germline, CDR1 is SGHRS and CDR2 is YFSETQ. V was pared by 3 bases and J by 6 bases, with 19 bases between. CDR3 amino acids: CASSWTPSGVGNEQFF. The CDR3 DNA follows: TGCGCCAGCAGCTGGACACCGTCGGGAGTGGGCAATGAGCAGTTCTTC.

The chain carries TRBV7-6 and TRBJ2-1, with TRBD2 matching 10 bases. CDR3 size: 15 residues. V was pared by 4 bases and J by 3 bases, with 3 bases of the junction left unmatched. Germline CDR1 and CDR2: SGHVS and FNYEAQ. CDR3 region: CASSSSGGGYNEQFF. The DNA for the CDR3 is TGTGCCAGCAGCTCTAGCGGGGGCGGCTACAATGAGCAGTTCTTC.

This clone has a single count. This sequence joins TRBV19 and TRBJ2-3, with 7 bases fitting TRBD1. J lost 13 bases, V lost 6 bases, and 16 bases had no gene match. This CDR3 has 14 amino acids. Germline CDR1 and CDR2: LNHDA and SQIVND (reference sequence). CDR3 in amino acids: CASSTRRQGDLEYF. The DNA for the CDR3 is TGTGCCAGTAGCACGCGACGACAGGGCGATTTAGAGTATTTT. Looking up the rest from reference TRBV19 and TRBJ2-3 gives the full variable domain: DGGITQSPKYLFRKEGQNVTLSCEQNLNHDAMYWYRQDPGQGLRLIYYSQIVNDFQKGDIAEGYSVSREKKESFPLTVTSAQKNPTAFYLCASSTRRQGDLEYFGPGTRLTVL.

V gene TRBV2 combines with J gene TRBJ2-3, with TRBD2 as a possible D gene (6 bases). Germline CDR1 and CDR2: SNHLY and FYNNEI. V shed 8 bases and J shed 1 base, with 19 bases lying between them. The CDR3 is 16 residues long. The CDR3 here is CASGEKAGLGTDTQYF. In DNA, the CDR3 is TGTGCCAGCGGGGAAAAGGCGGGGCTGGGCACAGATACGCAGTATTTT.

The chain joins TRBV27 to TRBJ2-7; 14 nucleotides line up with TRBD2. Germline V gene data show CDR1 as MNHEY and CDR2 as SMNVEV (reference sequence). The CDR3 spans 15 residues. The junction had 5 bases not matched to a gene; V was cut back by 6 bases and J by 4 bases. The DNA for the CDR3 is TGTGCCAGCAGGGGGACTAGCGGGAGTATTTACGAGCAGTACTTC. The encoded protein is CASRGTSGSIYEQYF.